The clone carrying this TCR beta chain was observed many times. Its antigen is undetermined. The data derive from a study of regulatory T cells in long-lasting Graves disease. Study-wide background: Antithyroid drug exposure in newly diagnosed Graves' patients had lasted under 3 months.

Notes on the study in general: Persistent patients shared more public clonotypes (2,741) than new patients (966). Few sampled subjects may have lowered accuracy.

The time point denotes: newly diagnosed GD, antithyroid drugs for less than 3 months. PBMC-extracted RNA yielded the TCR library. Relying on iRepertoire HTBI primers and Arm-PCR of CDR3 regions, the team built TCR beta libraries. TCRdb processed the multiplex PCR reads anew with MiXCR; each CDR3 protein has one entry. The sample contains about 310,000 distinct CDR3 sequences, about a sixth of which appear only once. Trimming shortened V by 0 bases and J by 9 bases, and 9 bases separated the two germline ends. The CDR3 sequence is 13 residues long. Germline CDR1 SEHNR, CDR2 FQNEAQ (reference sequence).

The chain joins TRBV7-9 to TRBJ2-1; D assignment may be TRBD1 or TRBD2 (5 bases each). Material: peripheral blood mononuclear cells (PBMCs), obtained at new diagnosis, from a patient treated with antithyroid drugs. This clonotype was sampled from a female donor with Graves disease. DNA for the CDR3: TGTGCCAGCAGCTTAGCGACGAGGGGTGAGCAGTTCTTC. This codes for CASSLATRGEQFF. Full variable domain (missing parts from reference TRBV7-9 and TRBJ2-1): DTGVSQNPRHKITKRGQNVTFRCDPISEHNRLYWYRQTLGQGPEFLTYFQNEAQLEKSRLLSDRFSAERPKGSFSTLEIQRTEQGDSAMYLCASSLATRGEQFFGPGTRLTVL.